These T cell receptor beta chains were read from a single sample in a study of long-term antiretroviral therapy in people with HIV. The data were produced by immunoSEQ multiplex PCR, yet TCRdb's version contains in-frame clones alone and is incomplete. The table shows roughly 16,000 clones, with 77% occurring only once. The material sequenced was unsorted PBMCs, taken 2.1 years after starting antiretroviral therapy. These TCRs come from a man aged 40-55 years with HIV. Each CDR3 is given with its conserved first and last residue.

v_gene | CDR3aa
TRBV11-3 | CASSSLAGGPYGEQFF
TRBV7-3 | CASSSGNEQFF
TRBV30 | CAWRSYNEQFF
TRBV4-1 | CASSHPGQGNYGYTF
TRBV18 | CASSPMQGRRETQYF
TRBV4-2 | CASSQDHGETQYF
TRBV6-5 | CASSYGSTDTQYF
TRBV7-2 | CASSFLGDEQYF
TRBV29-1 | CSVEGQGITGEQYF
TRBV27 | CASSGGGGQPQHF
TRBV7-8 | CASSLASGGINQPQHF
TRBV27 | CASSPNTGELFF
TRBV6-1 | CASKLQGWGQYF
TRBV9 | CASSVIGIQSDYEQYF
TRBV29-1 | CSAGDRERYGYTF
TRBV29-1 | CSVEFRDLYLRNTEAFF
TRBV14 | CASSPGTGRDTQYF
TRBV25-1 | CASSDSYEQYF
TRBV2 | CASTLMGQMNTEAFF
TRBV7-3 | CASSLRVKGKSTGELFF
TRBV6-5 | CASSLQGSGNQPQHF
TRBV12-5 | CASGMYSGNTIYF
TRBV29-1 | CSVDPQGTGELFF
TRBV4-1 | CASSRASGETYEQYF
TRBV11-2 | CASNPGQGASGANVLTF
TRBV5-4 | CASSTDGHTEAFF
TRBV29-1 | CSGLNTEAFF
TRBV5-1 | CASSLEQGDEQFF
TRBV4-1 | CASSQDRAEDRGLATNEKLFF
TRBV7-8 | CASSLLFKENDEQFF
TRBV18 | CASSFRDSYGYTF
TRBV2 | CASSEIGPPADTQYF
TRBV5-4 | CASSLTGINGYTF
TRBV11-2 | CASSLRREGHTEAFF
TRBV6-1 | CASSERSTYYNEQFF
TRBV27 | CASSLTGQGPYEQYF
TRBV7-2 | CASSLFREAFF
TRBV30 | CAWGLLQETQYF
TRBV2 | CASSESPPGTLSYTDTQYF
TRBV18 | CASSPWGITEAFF
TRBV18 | CASSPYAENTEAFF
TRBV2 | CASSEDVAGNQPQHF
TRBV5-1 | CASSFGTGDQPQHF
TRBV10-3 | CAIQALRNTEAFF
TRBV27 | CASSPQGPDTQYF